The T cell receptor beta chain described here comes from a study of human T cells and chemical hapten exposure. This clonotype showed up just a few times. The V gene's germline CDR1 is MNHEY and CDR2 SMNVEV (reference sequence). The CDR3 extends over 12 amino acids. V shed 3 bases and J shed 10 bases, with 10 bases lying between them. The time point here: pre-sensitization, week 0. Sample treatment: therapeutic diphenylcyclopropenone sensitization with weekly scalp DPC. TCRdb independently ran MiXCR on the RACE reads; one entry per CDR3 protein. This sample has roughly 38,000 distinct CDR3 sequences, with 7.6% found just once.

This chain connects TRBV27 to TRBJ2-1; D is undetermined. The specimen was whole blood, collected in connection with sensitization to the hapten diphenylcyclopropenone (DPC). The sequence came from a woman in her forties or fifties with alopecia areata. Some clones in this sample may be carry-over from other donors' samples. CDR3 protein: CASSFARREQFF. The CDR3 DNA reads TGTGCCAGCAGTTTCGCGCGGCGGGAGCAGTTCTTC.